Each of the 4 T cell receptor beta chains below was sequenced from the same sample in a study of T cells in Graves' hyperthyroidism and ophthalmopathy. TCR beta CDR3 sequences were amplified from RNA transcripts. During a first-round RT-PCR of the TCR CDR3, the HTBI primer set was used. MiXCR, run by TCRdb on the multiplex PCR reads, gives a single entry per CDR3 protein. The sample carries roughly 300,000 distinct CDR3 sequences, approximately 15% recorded once. Input material: blood. These receptors all stem from a woman aged 30 to 39 with Graves' hyperthyroidism.

The rearrangement links TRBV9 to TRBJ1-5, with D perhaps matching TRBD1 (5 bases). V shed 0 bases and J shed 10 bases, with 20 bases lying between them. The CDR3 has 16 residues. Per germline, CDR1 SGDLS and CDR2 YYNGEE. As DNA, the CDR3 is TGTGCCAGCAGCGTAGGAGGAGGAGGGGATTTGTCTCCCCAGCATTTT. It is translated as CASSVGGGGDLSPQHF.

The chain recombines TRBV6-1 with TRBJ1-4, with D perhaps matching TRBD1 (6 bases). Germline loops: CDR1 MNHNS, CDR2 SASEGT. V was clipped by 8 bases and J by 8 bases, with 24 bases between them. CDR3 length equals 16 residues. The DNA for the CDR3 is TGTGCCAGCGAGGCAGTGTGGGGGGCCTTGAAAGAAAAACTGTTTTTT. Protein product: CASEAVWGALKEKLFF.

This clonotype occurred many times. The chain couples TRBV28 to TRBJ1-3; no clear D. Trimming stripped 4 bases from V and 0 bases from J, with 7 bases between. The CDR3 sequence is 14 residues long. Germline assignment: CDR1 MDHEN and CDR2 SYDVKM. CDR3 bases: TGTGCCAGCAGTTCTGGGTTCTCTGGAAACACCATATATTTT. This gives the protein CASSSGFSGNTIYF.

This clonotype was found many times. This sequence joins TRBV2 and TRBJ2-1; 8 bases agree with TRBD1. CDR1 and CDR2 from the germline V gene are SNHLY and FYNNEI. This CDR3 is built from 15 residues. J gave up 4 bases and V 5 bases, and 7 bases lay outside the gene matches. The CDR3 protein is CASSPGQEKYNEQFF. CDR3 in DNA: TGTGCCAGCAGTCCGGGACAGGAAAAGTACAATGAGCAGTTCTTC.